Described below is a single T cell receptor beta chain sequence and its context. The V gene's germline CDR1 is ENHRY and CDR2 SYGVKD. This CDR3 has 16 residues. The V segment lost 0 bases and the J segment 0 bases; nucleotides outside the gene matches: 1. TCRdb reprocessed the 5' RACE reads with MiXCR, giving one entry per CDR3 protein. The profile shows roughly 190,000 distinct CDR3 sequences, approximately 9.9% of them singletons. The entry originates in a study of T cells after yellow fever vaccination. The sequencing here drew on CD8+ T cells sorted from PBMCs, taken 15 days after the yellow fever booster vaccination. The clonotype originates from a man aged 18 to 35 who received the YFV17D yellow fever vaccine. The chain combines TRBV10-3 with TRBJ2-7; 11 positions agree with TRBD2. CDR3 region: CAISESGTSGSYEQYF. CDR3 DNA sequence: TGTGCCATCAGTGAGTCTGGGACTAGCGGCTCCTACGAGCAGTACTTC.